The 17 T cell receptor beta chains below were found in one sample sequenced in a study of cytomegalovirus exposure and HLA in healthy donors. Vbeta (60) and Jbeta (13) primers were used in the PCR. Profiled with immunoSEQ multiplex PCR; TCRdb holds only in-frame clones, not every one. The table includes about 150,000 clones, 80% detected once. Sequencing was carried out using PBMCs. The receptors originated from a man aged 25 to 40 in good health and CMV-seropositive.

V gene TRBV28 combines with J gene TRBJ2-7; D is perhaps TRBD2 (5 bases). Trimming left V 6 bases short and J 4 bases short, with 22 bases between. This CDR3 has 16 amino acids. Germline V gives CDR1 MDHEN, CDR2 SYDVKM. The DNA of the CDR3 is TGTGCCAGCAGCCCCGCCGGGAACCTCAATGTTTACGAGCAGTACTTC. Translated: CASSPAGNLNVYEQYF. Full variable domain (rest looked up from reference TRBV28 and TRBJ2-7): DVKVTQSSRYLVKRTGEKVFLECVQDMDHENMFWYRQDPGLGLRLIYFSYDVKMKEKGDIPEGYSVSREKKERFSLILESASTNQTSMYLCASSPAGNLNVYEQYFGPGTRLTVT.

The J gene is TRBJ2-7, the V gene TRBV7-2; 12 bases fit TRBD2. Germline loops: CDR1 SGHTA, CDR2 FQGNSA. CDR3 length equals 15 residues. With 5 bases clipped from V and 4 bases from J, the junction kept 6 bases outside the gene matches. CDR3 in amino acids: CASSLTSGSEYEQYF. CDR3 DNA sequence: TGTGCCAGCAGCCTGACTAGCGGGAGTGAGTACGAGCAGTACTTC. Full variable domain (outside the CDR3, taken from reference TRBV7-2 and TRBJ2-7): GAGVSQSPSNKVTEKGKDVELRCDPISGHTALYWYRQSLGQGLEFLIYFQGNSAPDKSGLPSDRFSAERTGGSVSTLTIQRTQQEDSAVYLCASSLTSGSEYEQYFGPGTRLTVT.

This clone was counted only a few times. This rearrangement joins TRBV15 to TRBJ2-3; perhaps TRBD2 as D (6 bases). Germline-derived CDR1 and CDR2 are LNHNV and YYDKDF (reference sequence). CDR3 length: 17 residues. V was trimmed by 3 bases and J by 4 bases, leaving 20 bases between them. The CDR3 nucleotides are TGTGCCACCAGCAGTCCCCCCGGGCCGGGAGTGGCAGATACGCAGTATTTT. It encodes CATSSPPGPGVADTQYF.

The chain uses TRBV15 and TRBJ1-4, with D possibly matching TRBD1 (5 bases). This CDR3 region has 15 residues. The germline CDR1 and CDR2 sequences are LNHNV and YYDKDF (reference sequence). The V and J ends lost 1 base and 15 bases respectively, with 21 bases between them. CDR3 DNA sequence: TGTGCCACCAGCAGAGTAACGGCCAGGGATGGATCGTTGTTTTTT. It codes for CATSRVTARDGSLFF.

The chain carries TRBV7-9 and TRBJ2-2, with D hard to call. This CDR3 is built from 16 residues. From germline, CDR1 is SEHNR and CDR2 FQNEAQ (reference sequence). Trimming pared 6 bases from V and 8 bases from J, leaving 22 bases between. The CDR3 protein is CASSYISAPFWGELFF. The CDR3 coding sequence is TGTGCCAGCAGTTATATAAGCGCACCCTTTTGGGGGGAGCTGTTTTTT. Based on the CDR3 plus reference TRBV7-9 and TRBJ2-2, the full variable domain is DTGVSQNPRHKITKRGQNVTFRCDPISEHNRLYWYRQTLGQGPEFLTYFQNEAQLEKSRLLSDRFSAERPKGSFSTLEIQRTEQGDSAMYLCASSYISAPFWGELFFGEGSRLTVL.

The chain has TRBV28 and TRBJ2-1; TRBD1 agrees at 7 bases. V was pared by 7 bases and J by 4 bases, with 19 bases of the junction left unmatched. This CDR3 spans 18 amino acids. Germline CDR1 MDHEN, CDR2 SYDVKM. CDR3 DNA sequence: TGTGCCAGCATTTATGGCCTGGCCAGGGGGAAGGAATACAATGAGCAGTTCTTC. This translates into CASIYGLARGKEYNEQFF.

The rearrangement links TRBV6-5 to TRBJ2-5; D may be TRBD1 (5 bases). The DNA end favors TRBJ2-7, so the J call may be wrong. The CDR3 runs to 13 residues. From germline, CDR1 is MNHEY and CDR2 SVGAGI. CDR3 coding DNA: TGTGCCAGCAGGAAAACAGGAACCTACGAGCAGTACTTC. Translating it yields CASRKTGTYEQYF.

The chain is built from TRBV5-1 and TRBJ2-7; 7 bases are shared with TRBD1. After removal of 1 base from V and 5 bases from J, the junction contained 6 bases not matched to a gene. Germline values: CDR1 SGHRS, CDR2 YFSETQ. CDR3 length: 14 residues. Written as DNA, the CDR3 is TGCGCCAGCAGCTTGTCTACAGGGGACCACGAGCAGTACTTC. The encoded protein is CASSLSTGDHEQYF. The full variable domain, in which reference TRBV5-1 and TRBJ2-7 provide the parts outside the CDR3, is KAGVTQTPRYLIKTRGQQVTLSCSPISGHRSVSWYQQTPGQGLQFLFEYFSETQRNKGNFPGRFSGRQFSNSRSEMNVSTLELGDSALYLCASSLSTGDHEQYFGPGTRLTVT.

Concerning this clone itself: This sample also contains other DNA sequences that code for the same CDR3. The rearrangement links TRBV6-1 to TRBJ1-5, with D hard to call. Germline assignment: CDR1 MNHNS and CDR2 SASEGT. The CDR3 runs 14 residues. V was shortened by 7 bases and J by 3 bases, with 13 bases between the two germline ends. The CDR3 loop reads CASIGERVNQPQHF. The DNA for the CDR3 is TGTGCCAGCATCGGGGAAAGAGTCAATCAGCCCCAGCATTTT.

The chain recombines TRBV29-1 with TRBJ2-1; 7 bases fit TRBD2. This CDR3 is 15 amino acids long. Trimming took 7 bases from V and 0 from J; bases not matched to a gene: 9. CDR1 and CDR2 from the germline V gene are SQVTM and ANQGSEA. The CDR3 region has the DNA TGCAGCGCCCAACCGGGCGGGAGCTCCTACAATGAGCAGTTCTTC. As protein: CSAQPGGSSYNEQFF.

The chain recombines TRBV7-6 with TRBJ2-3, with D possibly TRBD1 on 6 matching bases. The V and J ends lost 5 bases and 2 bases respectively, with 11 bases between them. CDR1 SGHVS and CDR2 FNYEAQ come from the germline V gene. This CDR3 is 14 amino acids long. CDR3 sequence (DNA): TGTGCCAGCAGCACGGGACAACTCACAGATACGCAGTATTTT. It is translated as CASSTGQLTDTQYF.

This chain connects TRBV29-1 to TRBJ2-7; D is undetermined. V was cut by 7 bases and J by 5 bases, with 18 bases left in between. Germline V lookup: CDR1 SQVTM, CDR2 ANQGSEA. The CDR3 runs to 13 residues. The CDR3 nucleotides are TGCAGCGCCAGTTCAGATGTGGTCGACGAGCAGTACTTC. Its translation: CSASSDVVDEQYF.

The gene calls are TRBV7-3 and TRBJ2-3; the match to TRBD2 covers 7 bases. The CDR3 is 13 residues long. The germline CDR1 and CDR2 sequences are SGHTA and FQGTGA. V dropped 4 bases and J dropped 5; count of bases not matched to a gene: 3. The CDR3 DNA is TGTGCCAGCAGCTCTACGGGGGGAGATACGCAGTATTTT. Translation gives CASSSTGGDTQYF.

The chain has TRBV5-6 and TRBJ1-1, with D maybe TRBD1 (6 bases). Per germline, CDR1 SGHDT and CDR2 YYEEEE. The CDR3 consists of 15 residues. Trimming shortened V by 0 bases and J by 5 bases, and 14 bases separated the two germline ends. The CDR3 region has the DNA TGTGCCAGCAGCTTGGCACAGGGTTTAGAGACTGAAGCTTTCTTT. It specifies CASSLAQGLETEAFF.

The sample holds a few counts of this clone. The J gene is TRBJ1-5, the V gene TRBV19; TRBD1 aligns across 8 bases. The CDR3 spans 15 residues. The junction had 5 bases not matched to a gene; V was cut back by 5 bases and J by 2 bases. Germline CDR1 LNHDA, CDR2 SQIVND (reference sequence). In nucleotides, the CDR3 is TGTGCCAGTAGTCCTCAGGGGGCTCGCAATCAGCCCCAGCATTTT. Translating gives CASSPQGARNQPQHF.

This sequence joins TRBV2 and TRBJ2-2; D is uncertain. The CDR3 runs 13 residues. Germline loops: CDR1 SNHLY, CDR2 FYNNEI. V was trimmed by 5 bases and J by 6 bases, leaving 10 bases between them. In DNA, the CDR3 is TGTGCCAGCAGTTTAGGAGTTGCCGGGGAGCTGTTTTTT. Amino acids: CASSLGVAGELFF.

J is TRBJ1-1 and V is TRBV30; D is unresolved. Germline V gene data show CDR1 as GTSNPN and CDR2 as SVGIG (reference sequence). The CDR3 consists of 13 residues. V was clipped by 0 bases and J by 4 bases, with 9 bases between them. For the CDR3, the DNA is TGTGCCTGGAGTGTAGTGGGGAGCACTGAAGCTTTCTTT. It encodes CAWSVVGSTEAFF.